These 30 T cell receptor beta chains were all obtained from the same sample, sequenced in a study of cytomegalovirus exposure and HLA in healthy donors. 60 Vbeta and 13 Jbeta primers were used in PCR. Sequencing used immunoSEQ multiplex PCR; TCRdb keeps in-frame clones, though not all of them. The data show roughly 130,000 clones, approximately 82% seen once. Sequencing used PBMCs. These receptors originate from a middle-aged man in good health and CMV-seronegative.

As regards this clone: The junction differs from germline at one of its ends, possibly a read error. This chain links TRBV7-7 with TRBJ1-3; D gene uncertain. Germline-derived CDR1 and CDR2 are SSHAT and FNYEAQ (reference sequence). The length of the CDR3 is 15 residues. CDR3 nucleotides: TGTGCTAGCAGCTTAGATTCGTCACAGGGAAACACCATATATTTT. Protein sequence: CASSLDSSQGNTIYF.

This clone was seen a single time. The gene calls are TRBV30 and TRBJ2-3; 8 bases line up with TRBD2. V trimming: 0 bases; J trimming: 5 bases; junction bases outside the gene matches: 4. CDR3 length equals 14 residues. Germline lookup yields CDR1 GTSNPN and CDR2 SVGIG (reference sequence). The CDR3 spells CAWSVPGGGDTQYF. CDR3 in DNA: TGTGCCTGGAGTGTACCCGGGGGGGGAGATACGCAGTATTTT. The complete variable domain, with remaining parts taken from reference TRBV30 and TRBJ2-3, reads SQTIHQWPATLVQPVGSPLSLECTVEGTSNPNLYWYRQAAGRGLQLLFYSVGIGQISSEVPQNLSASRPQDRQFILSSKKLLLSDSGFYLCAWSVPGGGDTQYFGPGTRLTVL.

This clone was picked up a small number of times. The chain uses TRBV5-6 and TRBJ2-1; unclear D gene. With 3 bases removed from V and 6 bases from J, the gap between germline ends came to 4 bases. The germline gives CDR1 SGHDT, CDR2 YYEEEE. CDR3 length: 11 amino acids. The CDR3 reads CASSSRNEQFF. CDR3 DNA sequence: TGTGCCAGCAGCTCCCGCAATGAGCAGTTCTTC. The whole variable domain, filled in from reference TRBV5-6 and TRBJ2-1, reads DAGVTQSPTHLIKTRGQQVTLRCSPKSGHDTVSWYQQALGQGPQFIFQYYEEEERQRGNFPDRFSGHQFPNYSSELNVNALLLGDSALYLCASSSRNEQFFGPGTRLTVL.

CDR3 sequence (DNA): TGCAGCGTTGTAGGAGCGGGAGAACTCGTAAATGAGCAGTTCTTC. Its translation is CSVVGAGELVNEQFF. V usage is TRBV29-1 and J usage is TRBJ2-1; TRBD2 agrees at 8 bases. The CDR3 extends over 15 amino acids. Trimming removed 4 bases from V and 7 bases from J; junction bases left unmatched: 12. CDR1 is SQVTM and CDR2 is ANQGSEA in the germline V gene.

V gene TRBV2 combines with J gene TRBJ1-2; TRBD1 might be the D (6 bases). The CDR3 extends over 15 amino acids. Trimming removed 1 base from V and 6 bases from J, with 15 bases in between. Germline values: CDR1 SNHLY, CDR2 FYNNEI. The CDR3 DNA reads as TGTGCCAGCAGTGAAGGGGGCAGGGGCTACCATGGCTACACCTTC. Encoded protein: CASSEGGRGYHGYTF. Looking up the rest from reference TRBV2 and TRBJ1-2 gives the full variable domain: EPEVTQTPSHQVTQMGQEVILRCVPISNHLYFYWYRQILGQKVEFLVSFYNNEISEKSEIFDDQFSVERPDGSNFTLKIRSTKLEDSAMYFCASSEGGRGYHGYTFGSGTRLTVV.

The chain carries TRBV10-1 and TRBJ2-1; 9 positions match TRBD2. Per germline, CDR1 WNHNN and CDR2 SYGVQD (reference sequence). Trimming removed 2 bases from V and 5 bases from J; junction bases left unmatched: 7. This CDR3 has 16 amino acids. The CDR3 DNA follows: TGCGCCAGCAGTGAGATGAGGCTAGCGGGGAACAATGAGCAGTTCTTC. It encodes CASSEMRLAGNNEQFF.

The rearrangement links TRBV7-9 to TRBJ1-2; D is unclear. V lost 0 bases, J lost 1 base, and 12 bases lay in between. The germline V gene encodes CDR1 SEHNR and CDR2 FQNEAQ (reference sequence). The CDR3 totals 16 residues. CDR3 protein: CASSLAGGRLNYGYTF. CDR3 DNA: TGTGCCAGCAGCTTAGCCGGCGGGCGTCTTAACTATGGCTACACCTTC.

The genes are TRBV6-6 and TRBJ1-5, with a weak D call TRBD1 (6 bases). The CDR3 is 15 residues long. Germline CDR1 is MNHNY and CDR2 is SVGAGI (reference sequence). V dropped 2 bases and J dropped 5 bases, with 13 bases sitting between them. This chain's CDR3 is CASSYGQQYHQPQHF. CDR3 nucleotides: TGTGCCAGCAGTTACGGACAGCAATACCATCAGCCCCAGCATTTT.

This chain connects TRBV4-1 to TRBJ1-3; D possibly corresponds to TRBD1 (5 bases). With 0 bases removed from V and 2 bases from J, the gap between germline ends came to 8 bases. CDR1 MGHRA and CDR2 YSYEKL come from the germline V gene. This CDR3 has 15 amino acids. This CDR3 is CASSQDTRAGNTIYF. The DNA for the CDR3 is TGCGCCAGCAGCCAAGATACCAGGGCTGGAAACACCATATATTTT.

This sequence joins TRBV30 and TRBJ2-4; a possible D gene is TRBD2 (7 bases). The V and J ends lost 5 bases and 9 bases respectively, with 17 bases between them. The CDR3 runs to 13 residues. Germline assignment: CDR1 GTSNPN and CDR2 SVGIG (reference sequence). This CDR3 is CAWGPTRGGIQYF. In DNA, the CDR3 is TGTGCCTGGGGCCCTACTAGGGGGGGCATTCAGTACTTC.

The chain employs TRBV7-9 and TRBJ2-2; perhaps TRBD1 as D (6 bases). V shed 5 bases and J shed 1 base, with 8 bases lying between them. Germline loops: CDR1 SEHNR, CDR2 FQNEAQ (reference sequence). This CDR3 contains 14 residues. The CDR3: CASSPTGNTGELFF. The DNA of the CDR3 is TGTGCCAGCAGCCCGACAGGGAACACCGGGGAGCTGTTTTTT.

This chain links TRBV9 with TRBJ2-2; tentatively, D is TRBD2 (5 bases). This CDR3 region has 14 residues. V dropped 3 bases and J dropped 2 bases, with 8 bases sitting between them. Germline lookup yields CDR1 SGDLS and CDR2 YYNGEE. CDR3 amino acids: CASSAGRNTGELFF. In DNA form, the CDR3 reads TGTGCCAGCAGCGCGGGGAGAAACACCGGGGAGCTGTTTTTT.

V and J are TRBV30 and TRBJ2-1; maybe TRBD1 (6 bases). Per germline, CDR1 GTSNPN and CDR2 SVGIG (reference sequence). The CDR3 is made up of 15 amino acids. With 6 bases removed from V and 0 bases from J, the gap between germline ends came to 15 bases. In DNA, the CDR3 is TGTGCCTGCGAACAGGGCCACCTCTCCTACAATGAGCAGTTCTTC. It encodes CACEQGHLSYNEQFF. Combining the CDR3 with reference TRBV30 and TRBJ2-1 gives the whole variable domain SQTIHQWPATLVQPVGSPLSLECTVEGTSNPNLYWYRQAAGRGLQLLFYSVGIGQISSEVPQNLSASRPQDRQFILSSKKLLLSDSGFYLCACEQGHLSYNEQFFGPGTRLTVL.

The chain carries TRBV4-1 and TRBJ1-5; 8 nucleotides match TRBD1. Germline CDR1 and CDR2: MGHRA and YSYEKL. V trimming: 0 bases; J trimming: 7 bases; junction bases outside the gene matches: 8. CDR3 size: 16 residues. The CDR3 region has the DNA TGCGCCAGCAGCCAAGAGGGTCGACAGGGGCAGCAGCCCCAGCATTTT. It specifies CASSQEGRQGQQPQHF.

In its sample, this clone was seen once. The rearrangement links TRBV4-1 to TRBJ1-5; 7 bases line up with TRBD1. The CDR3 is 15 amino acids. The germline V gene has CDR1 MGHRA and CDR2 YSYEKL. Germline trimming cut 0 bases from V and 4 bases from J; bases unmatched to any gene: 3. The CDR3 sequence: CASSQEAGGNQPQHF. The CDR3 DNA is TGCGCCAGCAGCCAAGAGGCAGGGGGGAATCAGCCCCAGCATTTT.

Turning to this clone: At one of its ends the junction is not consistent with the germline gene, which may arise from a read error. The V gene is TRBV29-1, the J gene TRBJ1-2; 8 positions match TRBD1. The CDR3 runs 13 residues. From germline, CDR1 is SQVTM and CDR2 ANQGSEA. The DNA for the CDR3 is TGCGGCGTTGACACAGGGGGAGTAGCTGGCTACACCTTC. The encoded protein is CGVDTGGVAGYTF.

The rearrangement uses TRBV7-9 and TRBJ2-3; a possible D gene is TRBD2 (6 bases). V lost 1 base to trimming and J lost 0 bases, with 14 bases between them. The CDR3 is made up of 17 amino acids. Germline loops: CDR1 SEHNR, CDR2 FQNEAQ (reference sequence). CDR3 DNA sequence: TGTGCCAGCAGCTTAGTAGCGGCGGGGATCAGCACAGATACGCAGTATTTT. Translated, it gives CASSLVAAGISTDTQYF.

The gene calls are TRBV4-2 and TRBJ2-5; TRBD2 agrees at 11 bases. Germline trimming cut 0 bases from V and 1 base from J; bases unmatched to any gene: 7. The germline V gene has CDR1 LGHNA and CDR2 YNFKEQ. CDR3 length: 18 residues. The CDR3 sequence is CASSQDLAGGRFQETQYF. CDR3 bases: TGTGCCAGCAGCCAAGATTTAGCGGGGGGGCGGTTCCAAGAGACCCAGTACTTC.

This chain joins TRBV2 and TRBJ1-4; possible D gene TRBD1, 5 bases. Trimming took 5 bases from V and 7 from J, leaving 14 bases between them. Germline V lookup: CDR1 SNHLY, CDR2 FYNNEI. This CDR3 contains 14 residues. The chain's CDR3 is CASSFGAVGEKLFF. The CDR3 coding sequence is TGTGCCAGCAGTTTTGGGGCCGTGGGTGAAAAACTGTTTTTT.

The chain couples TRBV7-9 to TRBJ2-6; 7 bases fit TRBD1. Germline-derived CDR1 and CDR2 are SEHNR and FQNEAQ (reference sequence). This CDR3 comprises 15 residues. Trimming cost V 5 bases and J 2 bases; bases outside gene matches: 3. CDR3 protein: CASSRQGAGANVLTF. As DNA, the CDR3 is TGTGCCAGCAGCCGACAGGGTGCTGGGGCCAACGTCCTGACTTTC.

The V and J genes are TRBV11-3 and TRBJ2-2, with 7 bases matching TRBD2. With V trimmed by 5 bases and J by 3 bases, 12 bases remained unmatched. CDR1 is SGHNT and CDR2 is YENEEA in the germline V gene. This CDR3 spans 17 amino acids. The CDR3 sequence: CASSRAWDRGDTGELFF. DNA for the CDR3: TGTGCCAGCAGCCGTGCTTGGGACCGGGGGGACACCGGGGAGCTGTTTTTT.

V is TRBV18 and J is TRBJ2-3, with D hard to call. Germline CDR1 KGHSH, CDR2 LQKENI. With 3 bases removed from V and 4 bases from J, the gap between germline ends came to 8 bases. The CDR3 covers 13 residues. The CDR3 sequence is CASSPGAADTQYF. As DNA, the CDR3 is TGTGCCAGCTCACCCGGTGCGGCAGATACGCAGTATTTT.

As to this clone: Germline is not matched at one junction end, which may reflect a read error. CDR3: CASSLGVRGQETQYF. DNA for the CDR3: TGTGCTAGCAGCTTAGGGGTTAGGGGCCAAGAGACCCAGTACTTC. This chain uses TRBV7-7 with TRBJ2-5; D might be TRBD1 (5 bases). Germline V gives CDR1 SSHAT, CDR2 FNYEAQ (reference sequence). The CDR3 is 15 residues long.

The gene calls are TRBV30 and TRBJ2-3; 10 bases map to TRBD2. J lost 4 bases, V lost 3 bases, and 4 bases had no gene match. Germline lookup yields CDR1 GTSNPN and CDR2 SVGIG (reference sequence). This CDR3 has 14 residues. CDR3 amino acids: CAWSLAGAADTQYF. The DNA of the CDR3 is TGTGCCTGGAGCCTAGCGGGGGCTGCAGATACGCAGTATTTT.

The chain couples TRBV19 to TRBJ2-1; 8 bases are a match to TRBD1. Trimming removed 7 bases from V and 0 bases from J; junction bases left unmatched: 5. This CDR3 has 15 residues. Germline V lookup: CDR1 LNHDA, CDR2 SQIVND (reference sequence). This CDR3 is CASIRTGSSYNEQFF. CDR3 DNA: TGTGCCAGTATCCGGACAGGGAGCTCCTACAATGAGCAGTTCTTC.

The rearrangement joins TRBV5-1 to TRBJ2-5; 10 positions agree with TRBD2. The V gene's germline CDR1 is SGHRS and CDR2 YFSETQ. Germline trimming cut 5 bases from V and 4 bases from J; bases unmatched to any gene: 8. This CDR3 has 15 amino acids. CDR3 nucleotide sequence: TGCGCCAGCAGTTTTAGCGGGGGGCCTGGAGAGACCCAGTACTTC. It specifies CASSFSGGPGETQYF.

The CDR3: CASTIQGSGEKLFF. The CDR3 DNA sequence: TGTGCCAGCACCATACAGGGATCCGGTGAAAAACTGTTTTTT. This chain uses TRBV9 with TRBJ1-4; D perhaps matches TRBD1 (6 bases). Germline V gene sequence: CDR1 SGDLS, CDR2 YYNGEE. V dropped 6 bases and J dropped 7 bases, with 16 bases sitting between them. This CDR3 is 14 amino acids long.

This chain connects TRBV6-1 to TRBJ1-5, with 7 bases that match TRBD1. Unmatched junction bases numbered 3, after V lost 4 bases and J lost 0 bases. Germline-derived CDR1 and CDR2 are MNHNS and SASEGT. This CDR3 region has 15 residues. CDR3 amino acids: CASSVDRYSNQPQHF. CDR3 nucleotides: TGTGCCAGCAGTGTGGACAGGTATAGCAATCAGCCCCAGCATTTT.

V gene TRBV18 combines with J gene TRBJ1-2; D remains ambiguous. CDR3 length equals 15 residues. Trimming left V 3 bases short and J 1 base short, with 12 bases between. Germline CDR1 reads KGHSH; CDR2 reads LQKENI. CDR3 region: CASSPSGGHNYGYTF. The CDR3 DNA follows: TGTGCCAGCTCACCGAGTGGCGGTCATAACTATGGCTACACCTTC.

The gene calls are TRBV7-3 and TRBJ1-1, with a possible D match to TRBD1 (6 bases). The CDR3 consists of 13 residues. The ends were cut back, 3 bases at V and 3 bases at J, with 8 bases in the middle. Germline loops: CDR1 SGHTA, CDR2 FQGTGA. The chain's CDR3 is CASSLHRDTEAFF. CDR3 DNA: TGTGCCAGCAGCTTGCACAGGGACACTGAAGCTTTCTTT.